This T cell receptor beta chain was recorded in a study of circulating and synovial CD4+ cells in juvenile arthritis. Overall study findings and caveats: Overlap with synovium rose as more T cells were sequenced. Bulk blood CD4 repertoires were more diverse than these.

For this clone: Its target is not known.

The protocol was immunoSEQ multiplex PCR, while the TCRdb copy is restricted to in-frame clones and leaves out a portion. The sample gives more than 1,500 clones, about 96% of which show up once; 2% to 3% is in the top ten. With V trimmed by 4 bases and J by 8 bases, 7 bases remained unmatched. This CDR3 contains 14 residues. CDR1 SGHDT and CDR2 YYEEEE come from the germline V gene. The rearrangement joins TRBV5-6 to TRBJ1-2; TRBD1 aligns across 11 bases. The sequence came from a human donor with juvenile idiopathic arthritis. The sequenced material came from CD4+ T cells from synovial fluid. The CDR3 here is CASSPGQGAQGYTF. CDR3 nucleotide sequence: TGTGCCAGCAGCCCAGGACAGGGGGCGCAAGGCTACACCTTC. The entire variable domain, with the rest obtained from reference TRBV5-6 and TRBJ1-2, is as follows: DAGVTQSPTHLIKTRGQQVTLRCSPKSGHDTVSWYQQALGQGPQFIFQYYEEEERQRGNFPDRFSGHQFPNYSSELNVNALLLGDSALYLCASSPGQGAQGYTFGSGTRLTVV.